A selection of T cell receptor beta chains follows, all from one sample in a study of T cells in pancreatic ductal adenocarcinoma. Data came from immunoSEQ multiplex PCR; TCRdb stores just in-frame clones and leaves some out. Altogether some 490 clones are present, about 90% being singletons, with the ten largest covering more than 7.5%. The sample comprised pancreatic tumor tissue. The receptors were sampled from a human donor with pancreatic ductal adenocarcinoma. The donor label of this sample is uncertain. Each CDR3 is given with its conserved first and last residue.

V	J	CDR3
TRBV7-2	TRBJ2-3	CASSLAVGRKADTQYF
TRBV7-6	TRBJ2-3	CASSPRLSTDTQYF
TRBV6-6	TRBJ1-5	CASSSTDRGGNQPQHF
TRBV30	TRBJ2-3	CAWSTPGLAEYTDTQYF
TRBV7-8	TRBJ2-7	CASSLIRSRSYEQYF
TRBV7-8	TRBJ1-6	CASSFRSYTGDYNSPLHF
TRBV11-2	TRBJ1-1	CASSLEAAVNTEAFF
TRBV9	TRBJ1-3	CASSKRTGTNSGNTIYF
TRBV19	TRBJ2-7	CASSIERAGEQYF
TRBV9	TRBJ1-3	CASSRNSGNTIYF
TRBV5-1	TRBJ2-1	CASSFGAYRDEQFF
TRBV11-3	TRBJ2-1	CASSLRGTGGNEQFF
TRBV18	TRBJ2-3	CASSPWTGYTDTQYF
TRBV23-1	TRBJ2-1	CASSQSRLAGRDNEQFF
TRBV5-1	TRBJ1-5	CASSLEGDRTYSNQPQHF
TRBV28	TRBJ1-4	CASRTGGEKLFF
TRBV5-1	TRBJ2-7	CASSLAPGIAYEQYF
TRBV7-2	TRBJ2-1	CASSLGEQFF
TRBV30	TRBJ2-4	CAWSVQRKNIQYF
TRBV30	TRBJ1-1	CAWMGDRRTTEAFF